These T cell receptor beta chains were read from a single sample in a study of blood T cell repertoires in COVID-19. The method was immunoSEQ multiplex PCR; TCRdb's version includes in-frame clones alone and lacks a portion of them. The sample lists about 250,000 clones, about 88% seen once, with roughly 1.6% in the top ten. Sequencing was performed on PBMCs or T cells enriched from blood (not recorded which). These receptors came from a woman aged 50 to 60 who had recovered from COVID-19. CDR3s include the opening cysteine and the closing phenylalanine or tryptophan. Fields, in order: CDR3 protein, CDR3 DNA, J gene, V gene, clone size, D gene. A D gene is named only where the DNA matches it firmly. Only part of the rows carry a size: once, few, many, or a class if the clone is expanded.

CASSPPWEGGPEAFF TGTGCCAGCTCACCACCGTGGGAAGGGGGCCCTGAAGCTTTCTTT TRBJ1-1 TRBV18 NA TRBD1
CASSIWTVNSPLHF TGTGCCAGTAGTATATGGACAGTAAATTCACCCCTCCACTTT TRBJ1-6 TRBV19 NA NA
CASSQTVANYGYTF TGCGCCAGCAGCCAAACAGTAGCTAACTATGGCTACACCTTC TRBJ1-2 TRBV4-3 NA NA
CASSDPKGDGYTF TGCGCCAGCAGCGACCCGAAGGGGGATGGCTACACCTTC TRBJ1-2 TRBV5-1 NA NA
CASSLRLAGPDTQYF TGTGCCAGCAGCTTAAGACTAGCGGGACCAGATACGCAGTATTTT TRBJ2-3 TRBV5-6 few TRBD2
CASSQRTSGRYDTGELFF TGTGCCAGCAGCCAACGGACTAGCGGGAGGTACGACACCGGGGAGCTGTTTTTT TRBJ2-2 TRBV7-2 NA TRBD2
CASRRAGNSNQPQHF TGTGCCAGCAGAAGAGCAGGTAATAGCAATCAGCCCCAGCATTTT TRBJ1-5 TRBV28 NA NA
CASSLAEGRSTDTQYF TGTGCCAGCAGCTTAGCGGAGGGACGGAGCACAGATACGCAGTATTTT TRBJ2-3 TRBV11-2 NA NA
CSASSQGVLRGNQPQHF TGCAGTGCTAGTTCACAGGGGGTACTCCGTGGCAATCAGCCCCAGCATTTT TRBJ1-5 TRBV20-1 NA TRBD1
CASSLAGTSGGNEQFF TGTGCCAGCAGCTTGGCCGGGACTAGCGGGGGCAATGAGCAGTTCTTC TRBJ2-1 TRBV5-4 NA TRBD2
CASGSLGFNEKLFF TGTGCCAGCGGATCGCTGGGCTTTAATGAAAAACTGTTTTTT TRBJ1-4 TRBV9 NA NA
CASSLPGASGGRNEQFF TGTGCCAGCAGTCTGCCCGGGGCTAGCGGGGGGAGGAATGAGCAGTTCTTC TRBJ2-1 TRBV5-4 NA TRBD2
CASSIRDTNQPQHF TGTGCCAGCAGCATCCGGGACACTAATCAGCCCCAGCATTTT TRBJ1-5 TRBV7-8 NA NA
CASSLDTYTEAFF TGTGCCAGCAGCTTAGATACATACACTGAAGCTTTCTTT TRBJ1-1 TRBV7-3 NA NA
CASSYSSGTSGELFF TGTGCCAGCAGCTATTCTAGCGGGACGTCCGGGGAGCTGTTTTTT TRBJ2-2 TRBV5-4 NA TRBD2
CAWNQGQEESSEQYF TGTGCCTGGAATCAGGGACAGGAGGAATCTAGCGAGCAGTACTTC TRBJ2-7 TRBV30 NA TRBD1
CASSLGGRDTQYF TGTGCCAGCAGCCTGGGGGGGCGAGATACGCAGTATTTT TRBJ2-3 TRBV5-5 NA NA
CASSQGAQTEAFF TGCGCCAGCAGCCAAGGGGCGCAGACTGAAGCTTTCTTT TRBJ1-1 TRBV4-1 NA NA
CASTLGGAGNTIYF TGTGCCAGCACCCTCGGGGGGGCTGGAAACACCATATATTTT TRBJ1-3 TRBV28 NA NA
CASSLSGGEQFF TGTGCCAGCAGTTTGTCGGGAGGTGAGCAGTTCTTC TRBJ2-1 TRBV28 NA TRBD2
CASSLIAGGRGNEQFF TGCGCCAGCAGCTTAATAGCGGGAGGACGAGGCAATGAGCAGTTCTTC TRBJ2-1 TRBV5-1 NA TRBD2
CASSVDRLVGQGLGKLFF TGTGCCAGCAGCGTAGATCGGTTGGTGGGACAGGGGCTGGGGAAACTGTTTTTT TRBJ1-4 TRBV9 NA TRBD1
CAARDRWGNTIYF TGTGCCGCTAGGGACAGATGGGGAAACACCATATATTTT TRBJ1-3 TRBV12-3/TRBV12-4 NA TRBD1
CASSPLDEQYF TGTGCCAGCAGCCCCCTTGACGAGCAGTACTTC TRBJ2-7 TRBV7-8 NA NA
CAWSRGLAEEKQFF TGTGCCTGGAGTCGGGGACTAGCGGAGGAGAAGCAGTTCTTC TRBJ2-1 TRBV30 NA TRBD2
CASARTFEGGNTIYF TGTGCCAGTGCACGGACATTTGAAGGTGGAAACACCATATATTTT TRBJ1-3 TRBV19 few NA
CATSRGGGQGSGELFF TGTGCCACCAGCAGAGGCGGGGGACAGGGCTCCGGGGAGCTGTTTTTT TRBJ2-2 TRBV15 NA TRBD1
CASSYGLGSPYEQYF TGTGCCAGCAGTTATGGTCTTGGGAGCCCCTACGAGCAGTACTTC TRBJ2-7 TRBV6-2/TRBV6-3 NA NA
CASSHSQGRNYGYTF TGTGCCAGCAGCCACAGCCAGGGTCGGAACTATGGCTACACCTTC TRBJ1-2 TRBV6-2/TRBV6-3 NA NA
CASSPRGDTEAFF TGTGCCAGCAGCCCCCGGGGGGACACTGAAGCTTTCTTT TRBJ1-1 TRBV3-1/TRBV3-2 NA NA
CATSDHPPNRQVGEQYF TGTGCCACCAGTGATCATCCCCCGAATAGACAGGTAGGCGAGCAGTACTTC TRBJ2-7 TRBV24-1 NA NA
CASSYFTGTDGYTF TGTGCCAGCAGTTACTTCACTGGGACTGATGGCTACACCTTC TRBJ1-2 TRBV6-2/TRBV6-3 NA NA
CASSPGGAVNTEAFF TGCGCCAGCAGCCCCGGTGGGGCAGTGAACACTGAAGCTTTCTTT TRBJ1-1 TRBV5-1 NA NA
CASITDRAVEAFF TGTGCCAGCATTACGGACAGGGCTGTTGAAGCTTTCTTT TRBJ1-1 TRBV12-3/TRBV12-4 NA TRBD1
CASSDGQGLNEQFF TGTGCCAGCAGTGACGGACAGGGGTTGAATGAGCAGTTCTTC TRBJ2-1 TRBV2 NA TRBD1
CATGLNANTGELFF TGTGCCACCGGACTGAACGCGAACACCGGGGAGCTGTTTTTT TRBJ2-2 TRBV27 NA NA
CATSREGGSSYEQYF TGTGCCACCAGCAGAGAAGGTGGGAGTTCCTACGAGCAGTACTTC TRBJ2-7 TRBV15 NA NA
CASSPGTSGLEQYF TGTGCCAGCAGCCCCGGGACTAGCGGGTTAGAGCAGTACTTC TRBJ2-7 TRBV7-3 few TRBD2
CASSPAGDRAEETQYF TGTGCCAGCAGCCCAGCCGGGGACAGGGCGGAGGAGACCCAGTACTTC TRBJ2-5 TRBV3-1/TRBV3-2 NA TRBD1
CASSPTGDQPQHF TGTGCCAGCAGTCCTACGGGGGATCAGCCCCAGCATTTT TRBJ1-5 TRBV6-4 NA NA
CASSQDTVGGELFF TGTGCCAGCAGCCAAGATACGGTTGGCGGGGAGCTGTTTTTT TRBJ2-2 TRBV3-1/TRBV3-2 NA NA
CAWKRERVLDHGYTF TGTGCCTGGAAGCGGGAAAGGGTCCTGGACCATGGCTACACCTTC TRBJ1-2 TRBV30 few NA
CASSPRGVAWRGYYNEQFF TGTGCCAGCAGCCCCCGGGGGGTCGCCTGGCGGGGGTACTACAATGAGCAGTTCTTC TRBJ2-1 TRBV7-2 NA TRBD2
CASSPGGNYEQYF TGTGCCAGCAGCCCGGGGGGGAACTACGAGCAGTACTTC TRBJ2-7 TRBV7-9 NA TRBD2
CASRPPGASGSYEQYF TGTGCCAGCAGGCCCCCTGGGGCTAGCGGGAGTTACGAGCAGTACTTC TRBJ2-7 TRBV28 once TRBD2
CASSRRNEQFF TGTGCCAGCAGCAGGCGGAATGAGCAGTTCTTC TRBJ2-1 TRBV7-2 NA NA